This TCR beta chain came from a study of T cell clonality in common variable immunodeficiency. CDR1 is KGHSH, CDR2 LQKENI, per germline. Trimming cost V 2 bases and J 4 bases, with 14 bases left between them. The CDR3 totals 15 residues. CVID subjects were neither ill nor on immunomodulatory or immunosuppressive medication at sampling. This clone was seen a few times. Its cognate antigen is unknown. The DNA ends 3 residues before the CDR3 does, and the rest of the CDR3 is filled in from the germline J gene. Whole-study findings and limits: Common variable immunodeficiency TCR beta sequences reportedly had fewer deletions and N-nucleotide insertions. CVID subjects shared fewer TCRbeta clones than healthy controls did. CVID subjects had higher TCRbeta clonality than healthy controls, most marked in about a third. T cell subpopulation sequencing would be needed to explain CVID clonality.

Assay used: immunoSEQ multiplex PCR; TCRdb lists only in-frame clones, some missing. The sample contains under 40,000 clones, none of them singletons. V and J are TRBV18 and TRBJ1-2; D not certain. The sequence was obtained from a human donor with common variable immunodeficiency. The sequencing input was peripheral blood mononuclear cells. Partial CDR3 DNA: TGTGCCAGCTCACCAGACACCCGTAGCGTCTATGGC. Encoded protein: CASSPDTRSVYG. The whole CDR3 reads CASSPDTRSVYGYTF.